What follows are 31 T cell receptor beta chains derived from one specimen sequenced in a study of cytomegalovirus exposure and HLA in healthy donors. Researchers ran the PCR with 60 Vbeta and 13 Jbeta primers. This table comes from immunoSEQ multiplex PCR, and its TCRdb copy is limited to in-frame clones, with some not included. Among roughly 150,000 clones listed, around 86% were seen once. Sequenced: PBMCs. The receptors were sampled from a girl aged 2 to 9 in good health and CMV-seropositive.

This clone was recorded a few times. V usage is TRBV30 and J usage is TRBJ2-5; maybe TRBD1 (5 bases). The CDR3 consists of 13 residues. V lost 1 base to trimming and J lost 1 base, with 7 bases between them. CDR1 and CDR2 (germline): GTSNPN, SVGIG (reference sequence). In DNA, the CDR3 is TGTGCCTGGAGTGGACAGATCCAAGAGACCCAGTACTTC. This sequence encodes CAWSGQIQETQYF. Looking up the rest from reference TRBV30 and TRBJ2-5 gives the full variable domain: SQTIHQWPATLVQPVGSPLSLECTVEGTSNPNLYWYRQAAGRGLQLLFYSVGIGQISSEVPQNLSASRPQDRQFILSSKKLLLSDSGFYLCAWSGQIQETQYFGPGTRLLVL.

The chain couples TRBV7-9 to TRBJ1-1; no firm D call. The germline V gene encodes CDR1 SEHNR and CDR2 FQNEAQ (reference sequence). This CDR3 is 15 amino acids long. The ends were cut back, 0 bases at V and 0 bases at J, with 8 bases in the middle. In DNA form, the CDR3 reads TGTGCCAGCAGCTTAGCTTCGGTGGTGAACACTGAAGCTTTCTTT. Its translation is CASSLASVVNTEAFF. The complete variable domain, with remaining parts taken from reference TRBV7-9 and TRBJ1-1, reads DTGVSQNPRHKITKRGQNVTFRCDPISEHNRLYWYRQTLGQGPEFLTYFQNEAQLEKSRLLSDRFSAERPKGSFSTLEIQRTEQGDSAMYLCASSLASVVNTEAFFGQGTRLTVV.

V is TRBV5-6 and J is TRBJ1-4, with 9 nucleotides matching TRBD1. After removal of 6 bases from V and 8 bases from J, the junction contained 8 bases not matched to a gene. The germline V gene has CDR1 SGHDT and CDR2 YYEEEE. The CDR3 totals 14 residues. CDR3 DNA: TGTGCCAGCAATCTTGGGACAGGGACCGAAAAACTGTTTTTT. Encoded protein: CASNLGTGTEKLFF.

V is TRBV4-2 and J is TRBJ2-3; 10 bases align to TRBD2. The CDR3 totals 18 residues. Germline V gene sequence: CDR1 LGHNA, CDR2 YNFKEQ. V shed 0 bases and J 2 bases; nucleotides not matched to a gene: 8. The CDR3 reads CASSQEFYTSGDTDTQYF. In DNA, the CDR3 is TGTGCCAGCAGCCAAGAATTTTATACTAGCGGGGACACAGATACGCAGTATTTT.

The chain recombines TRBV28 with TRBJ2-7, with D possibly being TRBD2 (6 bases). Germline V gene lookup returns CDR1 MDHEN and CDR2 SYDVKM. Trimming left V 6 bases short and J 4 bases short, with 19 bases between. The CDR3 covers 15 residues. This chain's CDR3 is CASRARRGPIYEQYF. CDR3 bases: TGTGCCAGCAGGGCCCGGCGGGGCCCGATATACGAGCAGTACTTC.

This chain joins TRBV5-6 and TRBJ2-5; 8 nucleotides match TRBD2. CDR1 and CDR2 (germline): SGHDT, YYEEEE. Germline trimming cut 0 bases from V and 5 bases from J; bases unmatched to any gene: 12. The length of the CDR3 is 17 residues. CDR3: CASSLEGLAGWLETQYF. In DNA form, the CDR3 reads TGTGCCAGCAGCTTGGAGGGGTTAGCGGGATGGTTGGAGACCCAGTACTTC. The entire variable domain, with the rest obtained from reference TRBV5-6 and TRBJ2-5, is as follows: DAGVTQSPTHLIKTRGQQVTLRCSPKSGHDTVSWYQQALGQGPQFIFQYYEEEERQRGNFPDRFSGHQFPNYSSELNVNALLLGDSALYLCASSLEGLAGWLETQYFGPGTRLLVL.

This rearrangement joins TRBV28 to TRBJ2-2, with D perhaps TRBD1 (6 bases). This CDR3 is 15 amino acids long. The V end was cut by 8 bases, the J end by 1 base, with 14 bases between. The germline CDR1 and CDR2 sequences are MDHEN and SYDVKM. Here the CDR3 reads CASQNPGQNTGELFF. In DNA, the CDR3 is TGTGCCAGCCAAAACCCGGGACAGAACACCGGGGAGCTGTTTTTT.

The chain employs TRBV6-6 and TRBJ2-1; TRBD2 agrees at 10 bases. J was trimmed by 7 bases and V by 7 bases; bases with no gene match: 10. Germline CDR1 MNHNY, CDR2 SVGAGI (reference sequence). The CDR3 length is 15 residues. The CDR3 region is CASTTSPSGGNEQFF. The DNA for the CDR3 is TGTGCCAGCACCACGAGCCCTAGCGGGGGAAATGAGCAGTTCTTC.

The CDR3 sequence is CASSLGAGARYEQYF. As DNA, the CDR3 is TGTGCCAGCAGTTTGGGGGCCGGGGCGCGCTACGAGCAGTACTTC. The chain joins TRBV27 to TRBJ2-5; maybe TRBD1 (6 bases). Near its end, the DNA agrees better with TRBJ2-7, so the J call may be wrong. Germline CDR1 MNHEY, CDR2 SMNVEV (reference sequence). This CDR3 has 15 amino acids.

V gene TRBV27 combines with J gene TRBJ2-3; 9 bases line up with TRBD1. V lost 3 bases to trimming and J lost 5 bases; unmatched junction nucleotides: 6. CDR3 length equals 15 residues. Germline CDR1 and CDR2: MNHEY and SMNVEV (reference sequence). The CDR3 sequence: CASSLGDRAGDTQYF. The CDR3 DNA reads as TGTGCCAGCAGTTTGGGGGACAGGGCGGGAGATACGCAGTATTTT.

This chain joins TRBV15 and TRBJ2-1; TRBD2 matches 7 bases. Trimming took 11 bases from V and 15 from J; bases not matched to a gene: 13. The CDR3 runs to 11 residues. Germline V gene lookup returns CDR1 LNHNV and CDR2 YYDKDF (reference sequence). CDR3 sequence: CASRGEGRGFF. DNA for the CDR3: TGTGCCTCTCGGGGGGAGGGTCGGGGGTTCTTC.

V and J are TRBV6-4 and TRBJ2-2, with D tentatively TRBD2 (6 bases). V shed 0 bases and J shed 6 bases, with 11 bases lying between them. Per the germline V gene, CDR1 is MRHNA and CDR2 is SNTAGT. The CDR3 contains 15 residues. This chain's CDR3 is CASSDSQSGAGELFF. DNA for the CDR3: TGTGCCAGCAGTGACTCCCAGTCGGGAGCCGGGGAGCTGTTTTTT.

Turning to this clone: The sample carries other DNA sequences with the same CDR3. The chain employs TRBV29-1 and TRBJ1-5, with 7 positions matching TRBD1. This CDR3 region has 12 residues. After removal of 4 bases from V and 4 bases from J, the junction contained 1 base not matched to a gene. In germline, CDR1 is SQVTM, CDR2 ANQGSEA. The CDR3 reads CSVATGNQPQHF. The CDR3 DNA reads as TGCAGCGTTGCGACAGGGAATCAGCCCCAGCATTTT.

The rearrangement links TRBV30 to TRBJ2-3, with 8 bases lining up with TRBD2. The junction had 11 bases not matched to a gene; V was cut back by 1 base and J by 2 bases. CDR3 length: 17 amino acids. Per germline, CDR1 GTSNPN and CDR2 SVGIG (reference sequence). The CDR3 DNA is TGTGCCTGGAGTGACCGCCAGGGCGGGAGGTTCACAGATACGCAGTATTTT. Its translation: CAWSDRQGGRFTDTQYF.

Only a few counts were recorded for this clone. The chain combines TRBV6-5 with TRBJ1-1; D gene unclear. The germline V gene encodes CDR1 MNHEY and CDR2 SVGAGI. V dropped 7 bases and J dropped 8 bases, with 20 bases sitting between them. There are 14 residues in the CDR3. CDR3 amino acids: CASTTSYGYAEAFF. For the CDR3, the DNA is TGTGCCAGCACCACAAGTTACGGGTACGCCGAAGCTTTCTTT.

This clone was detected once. This CDR3 reads CASSLAWGGEQYF. The CDR3, as DNA: TGTGCCAGCAGCTTAGCTTGGGGGGGAGAGCAGTACTTC. The chain combines TRBV7-2 with TRBJ2-7; 7 bases map to TRBD2. This CDR3 is built from 13 residues. Germline V gene lookup returns CDR1 SGHTA and CDR2 FQGNSA. V lost 0 bases and J lost 7; bases outside the gene matches: 3.

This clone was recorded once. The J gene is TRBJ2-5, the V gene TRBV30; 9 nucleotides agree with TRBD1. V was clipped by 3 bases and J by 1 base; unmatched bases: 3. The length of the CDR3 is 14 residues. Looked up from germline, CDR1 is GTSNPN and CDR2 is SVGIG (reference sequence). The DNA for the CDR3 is TGTGCCTGGAGCCGGACAGGGGCCCAAGAGACCCAGTACTTC. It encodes CAWSRTGAQETQYF.

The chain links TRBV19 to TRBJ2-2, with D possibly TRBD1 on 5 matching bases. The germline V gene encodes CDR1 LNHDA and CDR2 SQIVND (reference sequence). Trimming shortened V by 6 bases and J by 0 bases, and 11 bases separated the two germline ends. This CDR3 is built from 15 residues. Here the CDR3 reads CASSQDNPNTGELFF. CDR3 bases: TGTGCCAGTAGCCAGGACAACCCGAACACCGGGGAGCTGTTTTTT.

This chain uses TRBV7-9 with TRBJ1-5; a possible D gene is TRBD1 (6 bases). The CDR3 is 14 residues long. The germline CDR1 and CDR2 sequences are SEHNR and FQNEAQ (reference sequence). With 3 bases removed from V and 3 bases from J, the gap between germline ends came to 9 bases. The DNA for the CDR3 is TGTGCCAGCAGCTTCGGACAGACCAATCAGCCCCAGCATTTT. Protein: CASSFGQTNQPQHF.

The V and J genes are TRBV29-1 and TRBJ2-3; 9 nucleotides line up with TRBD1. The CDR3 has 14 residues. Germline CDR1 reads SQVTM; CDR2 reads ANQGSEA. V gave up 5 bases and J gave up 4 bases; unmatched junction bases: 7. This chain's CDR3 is CSVMRDRDADTQYF. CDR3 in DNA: TGCAGCGTTATGAGGGACAGGGACGCAGATACGCAGTATTTT.

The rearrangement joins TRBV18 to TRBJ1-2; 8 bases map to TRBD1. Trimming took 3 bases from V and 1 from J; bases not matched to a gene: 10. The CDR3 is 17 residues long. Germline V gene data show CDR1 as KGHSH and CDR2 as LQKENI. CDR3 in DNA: TGTGCCAGCTCACCGGCGGGACAGGAATACTTTAACTATGGCTACACCTTC. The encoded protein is CASSPAGQEYFNYGYTF. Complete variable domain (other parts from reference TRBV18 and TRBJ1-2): NAGVMQNPRHLVRRRGQEARLRCSPMKGHSHVYWYRQLPEEGLKFMVYLQKENIIDESGMPKERFSAEFPKEGPSILRIQQVVRGDSAAYFCASSPAGQEYFNYGYTFGSGTRLTVV.

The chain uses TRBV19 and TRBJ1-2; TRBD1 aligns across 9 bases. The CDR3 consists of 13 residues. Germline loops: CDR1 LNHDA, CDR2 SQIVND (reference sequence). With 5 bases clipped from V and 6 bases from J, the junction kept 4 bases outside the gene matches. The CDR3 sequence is CASSARTGDGYTF. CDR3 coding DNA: TGTGCCAGTAGTGCCAGGACAGGGGATGGCTACACCTTC. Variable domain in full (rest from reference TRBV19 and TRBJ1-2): DGGITQSPKYLFRKEGQNVTLSCEQNLNHDAMYWYRQDPGQGLRLIYYSQIVNDFQKGDIAEGYSVSREKKESFPLTVTSAQKNPTAFYLCASSARTGDGYTFGSGTRLTVV.

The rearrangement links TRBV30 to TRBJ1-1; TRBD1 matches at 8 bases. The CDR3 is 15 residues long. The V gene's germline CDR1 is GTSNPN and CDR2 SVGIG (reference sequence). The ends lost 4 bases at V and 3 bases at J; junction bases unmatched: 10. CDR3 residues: CAWKLWTGRHTEAFF. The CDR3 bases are TGTGCCTGGAAGTTGTGGACAGGGAGGCACACTGAAGCTTTCTTT.

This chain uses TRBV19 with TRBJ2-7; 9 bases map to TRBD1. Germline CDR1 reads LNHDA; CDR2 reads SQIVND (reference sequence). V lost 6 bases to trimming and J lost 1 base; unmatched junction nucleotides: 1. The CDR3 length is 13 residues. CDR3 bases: TGTGCCAGTAGGGGACAGGGATCCTACGAGCAGTACTTC. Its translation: CASRGQGSYEQYF.

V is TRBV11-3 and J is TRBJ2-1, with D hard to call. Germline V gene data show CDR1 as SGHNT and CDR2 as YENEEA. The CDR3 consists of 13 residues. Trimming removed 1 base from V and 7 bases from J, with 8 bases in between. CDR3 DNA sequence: TGTGCCAGCAGCTTAGCCAGCGATAATGAGCAGTTCTTC. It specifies CASSLASDNEQFF.

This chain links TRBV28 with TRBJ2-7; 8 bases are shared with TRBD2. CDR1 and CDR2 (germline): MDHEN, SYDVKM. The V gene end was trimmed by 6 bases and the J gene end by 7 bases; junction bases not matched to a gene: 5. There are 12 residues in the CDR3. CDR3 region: CASRVVAGEQYF. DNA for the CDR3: TGTGCCAGCAGGGTCGTAGCGGGGGAGCAGTACTTC.

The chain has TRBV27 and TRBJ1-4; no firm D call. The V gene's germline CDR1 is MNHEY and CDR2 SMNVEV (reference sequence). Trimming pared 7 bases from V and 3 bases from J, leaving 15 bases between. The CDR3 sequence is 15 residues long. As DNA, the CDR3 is TGTGCCAGCACCTCGATCCCACCAGCTAATGAAAAACTGTTTTTT. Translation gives CASTSIPPANEKLFF.

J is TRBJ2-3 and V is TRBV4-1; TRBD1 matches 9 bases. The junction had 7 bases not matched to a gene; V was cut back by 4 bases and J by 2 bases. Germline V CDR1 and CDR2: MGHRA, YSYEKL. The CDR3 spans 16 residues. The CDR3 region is CASSRLQGANTDTQYF. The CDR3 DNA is TGCGCCAGCAGCCGCCTACAGGGGGCCAACACAGATACGCAGTATTTT.

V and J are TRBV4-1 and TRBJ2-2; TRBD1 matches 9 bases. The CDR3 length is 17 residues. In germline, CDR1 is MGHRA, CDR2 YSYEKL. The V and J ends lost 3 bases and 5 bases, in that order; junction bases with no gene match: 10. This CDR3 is CASSHKHRGRKTGELFF. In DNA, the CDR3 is TGCGCCAGCAGCCACAAACACAGGGGGCGCAAAACCGGGGAGCTGTTTTTT.

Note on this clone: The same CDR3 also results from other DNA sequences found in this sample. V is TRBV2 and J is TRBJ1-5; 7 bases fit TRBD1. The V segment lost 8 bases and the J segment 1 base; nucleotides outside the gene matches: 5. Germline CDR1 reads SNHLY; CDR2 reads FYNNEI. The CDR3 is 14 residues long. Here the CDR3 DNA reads TGTGCCAGCGCCGGGACAGAAAGCAATCAGCCCCAGCATTTT. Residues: CASAGTESNQPQHF. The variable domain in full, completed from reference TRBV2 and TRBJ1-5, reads EPEVTQTPSHQVTQMGQEVILRCVPISNHLYFYWYRQILGQKVEFLVSFYNNEISEKSEIFDDQFSVERPDGSNFTLKIRSTKLEDSAMYFCASAGTESNQPQHFGDGTRLSIL.

The chain's CDR3 is CASRLLAGALGGSYNEQFF. In DNA form, the CDR3 reads TGTGCCAGCAGGCTTTTAGCGGGAGCCCTCGGGGGGTCCTACAATGAGCAGTTCTTC. This chain connects TRBV27 to TRBJ2-1; TRBD2 matches at 9 bases. V lost 6 bases and J lost 1; bases outside the gene matches: 16. Germline loops: CDR1 MNHEY, CDR2 SMNVEV (reference sequence). CDR3 length equals 19 residues.